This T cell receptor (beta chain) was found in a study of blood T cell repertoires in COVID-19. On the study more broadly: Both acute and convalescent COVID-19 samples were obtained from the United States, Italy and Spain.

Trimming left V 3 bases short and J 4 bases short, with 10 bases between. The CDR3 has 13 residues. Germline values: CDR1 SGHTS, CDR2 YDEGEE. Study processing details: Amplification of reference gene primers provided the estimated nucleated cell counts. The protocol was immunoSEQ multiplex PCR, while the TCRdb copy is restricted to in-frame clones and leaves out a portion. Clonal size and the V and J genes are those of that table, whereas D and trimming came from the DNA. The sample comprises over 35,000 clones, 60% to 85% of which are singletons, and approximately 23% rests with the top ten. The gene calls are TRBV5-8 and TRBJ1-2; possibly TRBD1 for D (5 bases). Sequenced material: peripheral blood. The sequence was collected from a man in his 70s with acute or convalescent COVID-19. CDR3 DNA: TGTGCCAGCAGCTCAAGCGGGGGCTATGGCTACACCTTC. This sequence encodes CASSSSGGYGYTF. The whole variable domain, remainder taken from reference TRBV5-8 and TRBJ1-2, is EAGVTQSPTHLIKTRGQQATLRCSPISGHTSVYWYQQALGLGLQFLLWYDEGEERNRGNFPPRFSGRQFPNYSSELNVNALELEDSALYLCASSSSGGYGYTFGSGTRLTVV.